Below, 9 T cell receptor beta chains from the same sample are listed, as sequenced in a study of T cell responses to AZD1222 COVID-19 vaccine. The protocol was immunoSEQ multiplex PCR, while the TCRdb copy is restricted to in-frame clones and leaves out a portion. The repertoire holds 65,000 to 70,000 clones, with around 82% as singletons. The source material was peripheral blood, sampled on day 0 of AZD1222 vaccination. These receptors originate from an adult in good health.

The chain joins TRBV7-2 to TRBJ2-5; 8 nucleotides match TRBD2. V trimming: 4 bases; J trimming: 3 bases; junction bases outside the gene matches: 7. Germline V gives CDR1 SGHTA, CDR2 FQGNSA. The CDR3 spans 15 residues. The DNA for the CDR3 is TGTGCCAGCAGCTGGAGCGGGACTAGAGAAGAGACCCAGTACTTC. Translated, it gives CASSWSGTREETQYF.

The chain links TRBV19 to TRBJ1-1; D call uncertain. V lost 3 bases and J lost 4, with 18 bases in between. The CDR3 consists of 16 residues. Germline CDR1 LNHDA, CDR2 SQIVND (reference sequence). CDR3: CASSIGAGRGLTEAFF. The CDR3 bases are TGTGCCAGTAGTATTGGCGCGGGTCGAGGGCTCACTGAAGCTTTCTTT. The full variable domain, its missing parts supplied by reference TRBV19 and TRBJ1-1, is DGGITQSPKYLFRKEGQNVTLSCEQNLNHDAMYWYRQDPGQGLRLIYYSQIVNDFQKGDIAEGYSVSREKKESFPLTVTSAQKNPTAFYLCASSIGAGRGLTEAFFGQGTRLTVV.

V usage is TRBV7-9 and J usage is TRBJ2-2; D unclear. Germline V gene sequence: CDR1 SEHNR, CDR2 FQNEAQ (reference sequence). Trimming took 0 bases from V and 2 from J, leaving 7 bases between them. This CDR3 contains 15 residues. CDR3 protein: CASSLALLNTGELFF. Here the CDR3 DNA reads TGTGCCAGCAGCTTAGCTTTGCTTAACACCGGGGAGCTGTTTTTT.

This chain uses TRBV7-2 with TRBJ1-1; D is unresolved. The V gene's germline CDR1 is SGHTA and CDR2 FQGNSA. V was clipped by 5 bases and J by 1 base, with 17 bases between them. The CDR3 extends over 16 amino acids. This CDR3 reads CASSPGWVGRNTEAFF. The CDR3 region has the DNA TGTGCCAGCAGCCCCGGCTGGGTGGGCAGGAACACTGAAGCTTTCTTT.

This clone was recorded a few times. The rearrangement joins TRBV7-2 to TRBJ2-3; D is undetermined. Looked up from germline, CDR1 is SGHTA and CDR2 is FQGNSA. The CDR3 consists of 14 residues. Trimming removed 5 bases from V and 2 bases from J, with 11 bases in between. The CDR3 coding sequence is TGTGCCAGCAGCCCTGGCGGCCCCACAGATACGCAGTATTTT. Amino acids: CASSPGGPTDTQYF.

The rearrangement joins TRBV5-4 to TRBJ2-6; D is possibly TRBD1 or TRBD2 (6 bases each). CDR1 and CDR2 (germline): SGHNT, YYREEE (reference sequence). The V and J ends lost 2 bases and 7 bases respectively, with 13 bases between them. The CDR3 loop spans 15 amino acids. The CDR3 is CASSFRGHRANVLTF. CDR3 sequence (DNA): TGTGCCAGCAGCTTTCGGGGGCATAGAGCCAACGTCCTGACTTTC.

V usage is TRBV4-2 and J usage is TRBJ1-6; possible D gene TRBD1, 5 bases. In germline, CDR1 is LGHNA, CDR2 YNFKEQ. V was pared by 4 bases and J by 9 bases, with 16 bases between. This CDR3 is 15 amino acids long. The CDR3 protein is CASSLSGARSSPLHF. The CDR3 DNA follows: TGTGCCAGCAGCCTATCCGGGGCCAGGAGTTCACCCCTCCACTTT.

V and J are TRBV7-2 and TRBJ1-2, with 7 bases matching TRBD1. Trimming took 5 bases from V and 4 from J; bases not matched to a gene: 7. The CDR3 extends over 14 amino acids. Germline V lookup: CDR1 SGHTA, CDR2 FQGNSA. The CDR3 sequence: CASSTMAGGYGYTF. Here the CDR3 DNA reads TGTGCCAGCAGCACTATGGCAGGGGGCTATGGCTACACCTTC.

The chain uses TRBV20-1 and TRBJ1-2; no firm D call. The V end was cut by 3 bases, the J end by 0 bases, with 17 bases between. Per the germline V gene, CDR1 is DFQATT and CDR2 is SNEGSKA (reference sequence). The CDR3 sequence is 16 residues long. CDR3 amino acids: CSASSGQGPTNYGYTF. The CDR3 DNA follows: TGCAGTGCTAGTTCCGGGCAAGGACCAACTAACTATGGCTACACCTTC.